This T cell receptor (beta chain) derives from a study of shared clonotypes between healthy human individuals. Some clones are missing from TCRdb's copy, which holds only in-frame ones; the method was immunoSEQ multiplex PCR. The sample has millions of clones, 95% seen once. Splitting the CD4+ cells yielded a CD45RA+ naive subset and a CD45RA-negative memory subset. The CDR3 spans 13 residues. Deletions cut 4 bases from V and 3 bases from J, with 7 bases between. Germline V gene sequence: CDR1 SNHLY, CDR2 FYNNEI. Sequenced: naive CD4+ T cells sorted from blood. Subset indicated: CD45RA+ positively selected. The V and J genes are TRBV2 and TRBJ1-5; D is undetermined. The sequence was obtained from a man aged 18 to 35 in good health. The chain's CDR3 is CASSAQFNQPQHF. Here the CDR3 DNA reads TGTGCCAGCAGTGCCCAGTTCAATCAGCCCCAGCATTTT.